The rows below give T cell receptor beta chains drawn from one sample of a study of early T cells in non-severe SARS-CoV-2 infection. TCRdb reprocessed the 5' RACE reads with MiXCR, giving one entry per CDR3 protein. This table holds about 52,000 distinct CDR3 sequences, about 10% found once. The sample taken for sequencing was whole blood. These receptors were obtained from an adult who was a healthcare worker with PCR-confirmed SARS-CoV-2 infection or an uninfected control (not recorded which). CDR3s include the opening cysteine and the closing phenylalanine or tryptophan. Fields, in order: V gene, J gene, D gene, clone size, CDR3 DNA, CDR3 protein. D genes are given only for firm matches. Rows may omit the clone size; those that give it use once, few, many or a size class.

v_gene: TRBV4-2
j_gene: TRBJ2-1
d_gene: TRBD2
abundance: many
CDR3nt: TGTGCCAGCAGCCGCAGACTAGCCGGGGACAATGAGCAGTTCTTC
CDR3aa: CASSRRLAGDNEQFF

v_gene: TRBV6-6
j_gene: TRBJ1-1
d_gene: -
abundance: -
CDR3nt: TGTGCCAGCAGTACAGGGAGCACTGAAGCTTTCTTT
CDR3aa: CASSTGSTEAFF

v_gene: TRBV15
j_gene: TRBJ2-2
d_gene: -
abundance: many
CDR3nt: TGTGCCACCAGCAGAGATTTAGGAGGCGCGAACACCGGGGAGCTGTTTTTT
CDR3aa: CATSRDLGGANTGELFF

v_gene: TRBV18
j_gene: TRBJ2-1
d_gene: -
abundance: many
CDR3nt: TGTGCCAGCTCGCCGGGACTGGGCAATGAGCAGTTCTTC
CDR3aa: CASSPGLGNEQFF

v_gene: TRBV19
j_gene: TRBJ1-5
d_gene: TRBD1
abundance: many
CDR3nt: TGTGCCAGTAGTGCCCTCAACAGGGGGCCCACCCTGAATCAGCCCCAGCATTTT
CDR3aa: CASSALNRGPTLNQPQHF

v_gene: TRBV29-1
j_gene: TRBJ2-3
d_gene: -
abundance: few
CDR3nt: TGCAGCTTCAGGCGGAGAGATACGCAGTATTTT
CDR3aa: CSFRRRDTQYF

v_gene: TRBV29-1
j_gene: TRBJ1-4
d_gene: TRBD1
abundance: -
CDR3nt: TGCAGCTACAGAAAGACAGGGTTTAGCGAAAAACTGTTTTTT
CDR3aa: CSYRKTGFSEKLFF

v_gene: TRBV29-1
j_gene: TRBJ2-1
d_gene: -
abundance: many
CDR3nt: TGCTCTGCCCCGCTAGGGATTAGCTCCTACAATGAGCAGTTCTTC
CDR3aa: CSAPLGISSYNEQFF

v_gene: TRBV11-3
j_gene: TRBJ2-3
d_gene: -
abundance: many
CDR3nt: TGTGCCAGCAGCCAGAGGGGCGGGTCTGATACGCAGTATTTT
CDR3aa: CASSQRGGSDTQYF

v_gene: TRBV19
j_gene: TRBJ2-2
d_gene: -
abundance: many
CDR3nt: TGTGCCAGTAGTTCTCAGCACAACACCGGGGAGCTGTTTTTT
CDR3aa: CASSSQHNTGELFF

v_gene: TRBV15
j_gene: TRBJ2-7
d_gene: -
abundance: -
CDR3nt: TGTGCCACCAGCAGAGATTCCAAGGACGAGCAGTACTTC
CDR3aa: CATSRDSKDEQYF

v_gene: TRBV12-3/TRBV12-4
j_gene: TRBJ1-1
d_gene: -
abundance: many
CDR3nt: TGTGCCAGCAGTTTCGAGAACAGACCGTCTTTCTTT
CDR3aa: CASSFENRPSFF

v_gene: TRBV11-2
j_gene: TRBJ2-1
d_gene: -
abundance: many
CDR3nt: TGTGCCAGCAGCGCCATGGGACAATGGGTCAAGCAGTTCTTC
CDR3aa: CASSAMGQWVKQFF

v_gene: TRBV14
j_gene: TRBJ2-1
d_gene: -
abundance: many
CDR3nt: TGTGCCAGCAGCCAAGAACAGGGTAGCAATGAGCAGTTCTTC
CDR3aa: CASSQEQGSNEQFF

v_gene: TRBV4-2
j_gene: TRBJ2-5
d_gene: -
abundance: few
CDR3nt: TGTGCCAGCAGCCAAGGTGCACAAGAGACCCAGTACTTC
CDR3aa: CASSQGAQETQYF

v_gene: TRBV2
j_gene: TRBJ1-6
d_gene: -
abundance: -
CDR3nt: TGTGCCAGCAGGCAAATAGCACAGGGACCGAAGGCCCTCCACTTT
CDR3aa: CASRQIAQGPKALHF

v_gene: TRBV27
j_gene: TRBJ1-1
d_gene: -
abundance: -
CDR3nt: TGTGCCAGCTCCTACCTTTTGAACACTGAAGCTTTCTTT
CDR3aa: CASSYLLNTEAFF

v_gene: TRBV10-2
j_gene: TRBJ2-1
d_gene: TRBD2
abundance: -
CDR3nt: TGCGCCAGCAGTGAGTTGCTAGCGGGAAATGAGCAGTTCTTC
CDR3aa: CASSELLAGNEQFF

v_gene: TRBV28
j_gene: TRBJ2-7
d_gene: -
abundance: -
CDR3nt: TGTGGAACTGGGGGACCCTACGAGCAGTACTTC
CDR3aa: CGTGGPYEQYF

v_gene: TRBV6-9
j_gene: TRBJ2-7
d_gene: TRBD2
abundance: few
CDR3nt: TGTGCCGTACAAGGATACGGGACTAGCGGATCCTACGAGCAGTACTTC
CDR3aa: CAVQGYGTSGSYEQYF

v_gene: TRBV6-2/TRBV6-3
j_gene: TRBJ2-1
d_gene: TRBD2
abundance: few
CDR3nt: TGTGCCAGCCGCTATAGCGGGGTCGGATACAATGAGCAGTTCTTC
CDR3aa: CASRYSGVGYNEQFF

v_gene: TRBV7-2
j_gene: TRBJ2-3
d_gene: -
abundance: many
CDR3nt: TGTGCCAGCAGCTTTTACGCAGATACGCAGTATTTT
CDR3aa: CASSFYADTQYF

v_gene: TRBV20-1
j_gene: TRBJ2-1
d_gene: TRBD2
abundance: few
CDR3nt: TGCAGTGCGTTACTAGCGGGAGTTTTCTATGAGCAGTTCTTC
CDR3aa: CSALLAGVFYEQFF

v_gene: TRBV9
j_gene: TRBJ2-1
d_gene: -
abundance: few
CDR3nt: TGTGCCAGCAGCCTCCGCCCGGGTCGGTATGAGCAGTTCTTC
CDR3aa: CASSLRPGRYEQFF

v_gene: TRBV3-1
j_gene: TRBJ2-1
d_gene: -
abundance: many
CDR3nt: TGTGCCAGCAGGGAGGGGGGGCCCTACAATGAGCAGTTCTTC
CDR3aa: CASREGGPYNEQFF

v_gene: TRBV7-8
j_gene: TRBJ2-1
d_gene: -
abundance: many
CDR3nt: TGTGCCAGCAGCTCCTTCCGATTCAGCTCCTACAATGAGCAGTTCTTC
CDR3aa: CASSSFRFSSYNEQFF

v_gene: TRBV13
j_gene: TRBJ2-7
d_gene: -
abundance: few
CDR3nt: TGTGCCAGCAGCCCCCCTGGCCCCTACGAGCAGTACTTC
CDR3aa: CASSPPGPYEQYF

v_gene: TRBV27
j_gene: TRBJ1-4
d_gene: -
abundance: -
CDR3nt: TGTGCCAGCAGTTTTATTTTCGTACCGCTCGGGTTAGGAAAGGAGGAAAAACTGTTTTTT
CDR3aa: CASSFIFVPLGLGKEEKLFF

v_gene: TRBV7-2
j_gene: TRBJ2-1
d_gene: TRBD2
abundance: many
CDR3nt: TGTGCCAGCAACCTACTTCCGGGACTAGCTTCCTACAATGAGCAGTTCTTC
CDR3aa: CASNLLPGLASYNEQFF

v_gene: TRBV4-2
j_gene: TRBJ2-3
d_gene: TRBD2
abundance: medium-sized
CDR3nt: TGTGCCAGCAGCCAAGACGCGGGAGGGGGTACGCAGTATTTT
CDR3aa: CASSQDAGGGTQYF

v_gene: TRBV7-9
j_gene: TRBJ1-2
d_gene: -
abundance: -
CDR3nt: TGTGCCAGCAGCTTAGGGGCGGATGGCTACACCTTC
CDR3aa: CASSLGADGYTF

v_gene: TRBV9
j_gene: TRBJ2-6
d_gene: -
abundance: many
CDR3nt: TGTGCCAGCAGCCTAGTCAGGGGCTCTGGGGCCAACGTCCTGACTTTC
CDR3aa: CASSLVRGSGANVLTF

v_gene: TRBV7-2
j_gene: TRBJ2-2
d_gene: -
abundance: few
CDR3nt: TGTGCCAGCAGCTTGGCCGAATCTGGGACCGGGGAGCTGTTTTTT
CDR3aa: CASSLAESGTGELFF

v_gene: TRBV11-2
j_gene: TRBJ2-7
d_gene: -
abundance: -
CDR3nt: TGTGTCAGCAGCTTAAAGGGACTTTCCTACGAGCAGTACTTC
CDR3aa: CVSSLKGLSYEQYF

v_gene: TRBV20-1
j_gene: TRBJ2-3
d_gene: -
abundance: -
CDR3nt: -
CDR3aa: CSARAGLGTGQAPSTDTQYF

v_gene: TRBV5-1
j_gene: TRBJ1-4
d_gene: -
abundance: -
CDR3nt: TGCGCCAGCAGCTCGGATACTCAGGGTGAAAAACTGTTTTTT
CDR3aa: CASSSDTQGEKLFF

v_gene: TRBV12-3/TRBV12-4
j_gene: TRBJ1-5
d_gene: -
abundance: many
CDR3nt: TGTGCCAGCAGTCTAGGGCGCACTCAGCCCCAGCATTTT
CDR3aa: CASSLGRTQPQHF